This T cell receptor (beta chain) was captured by sequencing in a study of T cells in tumors after PD-1 blockade. Overall study context: Some patients also took daily vismodegib 150 mg during anti-PD-1 treatment.

This table comes from immunoSEQ multiplex PCR, and its TCRdb copy is limited to in-frame clones, with some not included. The profile shows some 43,000 clones, over 75% of them singletons. CDR1 MGHRA and CDR2 YSYEKL come from the germline V gene. V gave up 0 bases and J gave up 0 bases, with 15 bases separating them. The CDR3 spans 19 residues. The chain recombines TRBV4-1 with TRBJ1-6; no firm D call. The source material was PBMCs, sampled before anti-PD-1 treatment. The receptor comes from a human donor with basal cell carcinoma. CDR3 nucleotide sequence: TGCGCCAGCAGCCAAGATTACGTCCCTGGAAGCTCCTATAATTCACCCCTCCACTTT. It codes for CASSQDYVPGSSYNSPLHF.